One and the same sample provided the 21 T cell receptor beta chains below, sequenced in a study of blood T cell repertoires in COVID-19. Sequencing used immunoSEQ multiplex PCR; TCRdb keeps in-frame clones, though not all of them. The table shows 200,000 to 250,000 clones, with around 91% occurring only once. Input material: PBMCs or T cells enriched from blood (not recorded which). The receptor source for this set is a man aged 30-40 years who had been exposed to COVID-19.

The chain employs TRBV12-5 and TRBJ1-2; TRBD1 is a possible D gene (5 bases). Germline assignment: CDR1 LGHNT and CDR2 FRNRAP. CDR3 length: 19 residues. V lost 3 bases and J 8 bases, leaving 31 bases between the germline ends. As DNA, the CDR3 is TGTGCTAGTGGTTTTTTTGTAGCCTCTCACTTTCTCCAGGGAAACGGCTACACCTTC. Protein sequence: CASGFFVASHFLQGNGYTF.

The chain combines TRBV6-4 with TRBJ1-2; tentatively, D is TRBD1 (6 bases). The CDR3 has 14 residues. The V end was cut by 0 bases, the J end by 8 bases, with 13 bases between. Germline V lookup: CDR1 MRHNA, CDR2 SNTAGT. CDR3 sequence: CASSDSSQGIGYTF. DNA for the CDR3: TGTGCCAGCAGTGACTCAAGCCAGGGGATCGGCTACACCTTC.

The chain employs TRBV7-2 and TRBJ2-5, with D possibly being TRBD2 (5 bases). Germline CDR1 and CDR2: SGHTA and FQGNSA. The V end was cut by 2 bases, the J end by 1 base, with 8 bases between. The CDR3 consists of 14 residues. CDR3 bases: TGTGCCAGCAGCTTATCCGGGGTCCAAGAGACCCAGTACTTC. Amino acids: CASSLSGVQETQYF.

In its sample, this clone was seen once. CDR3 sequence reads: CASSLEIGQPQHF. CDR3 nucleotide sequence: TGTGCCAGCAGCTTAGAAATTGGCCAGCCCCAGCATTTT. The chain uses TRBV7-2 and TRBJ1-5; D is unresolved. CDR1 is SGHTA, CDR2 FQGNSA, per germline. The CDR3 contains 13 residues. V was clipped by 1 base and J by 7 bases, with 8 bases between them. Supplemented by reference TRBV7-2 and TRBJ1-5, the full variable domain reads GAGVSQSPSNKVTEKGKDVELRCDPISGHTALYWYRQSLGQGLEFLIYFQGNSAPDKSGLPSDRFSAERTGGSVSTLTIQRTQQEDSAVYLCASSLEIGQPQHFGDGTRLSIL.

The chain is built from TRBV3-1 (or the pseudogene TRBV3-2) and TRBJ2-5; possibly TRBD1 for D (5 bases). Trimming shortened V by 3 bases and J by 5 bases, and 13 bases separated the two germline ends. Germline assignment: CDR1 LGHDT and CDR2 YNNKEL (reference sequence). The CDR3 is 14 residues long. CDR3 sequence reads: CASSQQQARETQYF. Written as DNA, the CDR3 is TGTGCCAGCAGCCAGCAACAGGCTCGCGAGACCCAGTACTTC.

The chain carries TRBV5-8 and TRBJ1-2; D perhaps matches TRBD1 (6 bases). Germline V gene lookup returns CDR1 SGHTS and CDR2 YDEGEE. CDR3 length: 14 residues. V lost 4 bases, J lost 3 bases, and 13 bases lay in between. For the CDR3, the DNA is TGTGCCAGCAGCCGACAGGAAAGAGACTATGGCTACACCTTC. This encodes CASSRQERDYGYTF.

The chain joins TRBV6-5 to TRBJ2-5; 9 nucleotides align to TRBD2. With 5 bases clipped from V and 5 bases from J, the junction kept 6 bases outside the gene matches. Germline lookup yields CDR1 MNHEY and CDR2 SVGAGI. The CDR3 is 14 residues long. As DNA, the CDR3 is TGTGCCAGCAGTCCGGGACTAGCTATGGAGACCCAGTACTTC. It is translated as CASSPGLAMETQYF.

The rearrangement links TRBV2 to TRBJ2-7; 7 nucleotides agree with TRBD1. J gave up 4 bases and V 6 bases, and 9 bases lay outside the gene matches. The germline V gene encodes CDR1 SNHLY and CDR2 FYNNEI. The CDR3 totals 14 residues. The CDR3 DNA reads as TGTGCCAGCAGGGGGACAGAGCCTAGGTACGAGCAGTACTTC. This gives the protein CASRGTEPRYEQYF.

The CDR3 DNA sequence: TGTGCCAGCTCACCCGGGACAGGGACGGGGGAGCAGTACTTC. It specifies CASSPGTGTGEQYF. The chain carries TRBV18 and TRBJ2-7; the match to TRBD1 covers 9 bases. V lost 3 bases to trimming and J lost 7 bases; unmatched junction nucleotides: 7. Looked up from germline, CDR1 is KGHSH and CDR2 is LQKENI. This CDR3 region has 14 residues.

The chain is built from TRBV5-1 and TRBJ2-4, with D possibly TRBD1 on 5 matching bases. Trimming pared 3 bases from V and 1 base from J, leaving 23 bases between. Germline-derived CDR1 and CDR2 are SGHRS and YFSETQ. This CDR3 is 19 amino acids long. The chain's CDR3 is CASSWPQSGPGYAKNIQYF. CDR3 DNA: TGCGCCAGCAGCTGGCCCCAATCAGGGCCAGGATATGCCAAAAACATTCAGTACTTC.

The rearrangement uses TRBV7-2 and TRBJ1-4; 10 bases align to TRBD1. Per the germline V gene, CDR1 is SGHTA and CDR2 is FQGNSA. The J segment lost 3 bases and the V segment lost 5 bases, leaving 3 bases of the junction unmatched. The CDR3 sequence is 15 residues long. This CDR3 is CASSRQGAANEKLFF. In nucleotides, the CDR3 is TGTGCCAGCAGCAGACAGGGGGCTGCTAATGAAAAACTGTTTTTT.

The rearrangement uses TRBV24-1 and TRBJ2-1; TRBD1 agrees at 7 bases. Unmatched junction bases numbered 8, after V lost 2 bases and J lost 2 bases. CDR1 KGHDR and CDR2 SFDVKD come from the germline V gene. CDR3 length: 17 residues. CDR3 sequence: CATSDSQGVGTYNEQFF. DNA of the CDR3: TGTGCCACCAGTGATTCCCAGGGGGTAGGTACCTACAATGAGCAGTTCTTC.

This clone appeared once. The genes are TRBV7-6 and TRBJ2-3; TRBD2 aligns across 7 bases. The V gene's germline CDR1 is SGHVS and CDR2 FNYEAQ. This CDR3 spans 15 amino acids. V shed 5 bases and J 0 bases; nucleotides not matched to a gene: 5. CDR3 in amino acids: CASSVSGVSTDTQYF. The CDR3 coding sequence is TGTGCCAGCAGCGTGAGCGGGGTCAGCACAGATACGCAGTATTTT. Complete variable domain (other parts from reference TRBV7-6 and TRBJ2-3): GAGVSQSPRYKVTKRGQDVALRCDPISGHVSLYWYRQALGQGPEFLTYFNYEAQQDKSGLPNDRFSAERPEGSISTLTIQRTEQRDSAMYRCASSVSGVSTDTQYFGPGTRLTVL.

This chain joins TRBV5-6 and TRBJ2-2; possibly TRBD2 for D (5 bases). The CDR3 runs to 13 residues. Germline V gene lookup returns CDR1 SGHDT and CDR2 YYEEEE. V was trimmed by 4 bases and J by 7 bases, leaving 11 bases between them. Written as DNA, the CDR3 is TGTGCCAGCAGCCCAGGCGGAGGCGGGGAGCTGTTTTTT. The encoded protein is CASSPGGGGELFF.

The V call is TRBV11-1, the J call TRBJ2-3, with 11 positions matching TRBD1. Germline values: CDR1 SGHAT, CDR2 FQDESV (reference sequence). The V segment lost 5 bases and the J segment 4 bases; nucleotides outside the gene matches: 5. The CDR3 has 15 amino acids. CDR3 in DNA: TGTGCCAGCAGCCGGACAGGGGGCGCGGCAGATACGCAGTATTTT. Protein product: CASSRTGGAADTQYF.

The J gene is TRBJ1-2, the V gene TRBV3-1 (or the pseudogene TRBV3-2); no firm D call. CDR1 is LGHDT, CDR2 YNNKEL, per germline (reference sequence). Trimming cost V 0 bases and J 0 bases, with 8 bases left between them. The CDR3 runs to 15 residues. CDR3 sequence: CASSQDPSANYGYTF. The CDR3 DNA is TGTGCCAGCAGCCAAGATCCGTCAGCTAACTATGGCTACACCTTC.

V usage is TRBV19 and J usage is TRBJ2-3, with D perhaps TRBD1 (6 bases). Germline V gene data show CDR1 as LNHDA and CDR2 as SQIVND (reference sequence). Trimming removed 1 base from V and 9 bases from J, with 14 bases in between. The CDR3 runs to 14 residues. The DNA of the CDR3 is TGTGCCAGTAGTATAGCCCAAACAGGGAACACGCAGTATTTT. Its protein product is CASSIAQTGNTQYF.

The V and J genes are TRBV3-1 (or the pseudogene TRBV3-2) and TRBJ2-7, with D hard to call. CDR1 and CDR2 from the germline V gene are LGHDT and YNNKEL (reference sequence). V lost 1 base, J lost 5 bases, and 6 bases lay in between. The CDR3 has 12 amino acids. CDR3 protein: CASSQGAHEQYF. In nucleotides, the CDR3 is TGTGCCAGCAGCCAAGGAGCCCACGAGCAGTACTTC.

This clone was seen many times. The J gene is TRBJ1-6, the V gene TRBV2; TRBD1 might be the D (5 bases). This CDR3 contains 17 residues. V lost 6 bases to trimming and J lost 3 bases, with 18 bases between them. Per the germline V gene, CDR1 is SNHLY and CDR2 is FYNNEI. CDR3 protein: CASSQGSAGFYNSPLHF. Written as DNA, the CDR3 is TGTGCCAGCAGCCAGGGTTCGGCAGGGTTCTATAATTCACCCCTCCACTTT.

V and J are TRBV15 and TRBJ1-2; D not resolved. The CDR3 is 13 residues long. CDR1 and CDR2 from the germline V gene are LNHNV and YYDKDF (reference sequence). V was trimmed by 5 bases and J by 2 bases, leaving 9 bases between them. CDR3: CATSPVANYGYTF. The CDR3 DNA reads TGTGCCACCAGCCCAGTGGCCAACTATGGCTACACCTTC.

This chain joins TRBV9 and TRBJ2-1; 10 bases match TRBD2. This CDR3 is built from 16 residues. With V trimmed by 2 bases and J by 10 bases, 12 bases remained unmatched. Germline lookup yields CDR1 SGDLS and CDR2 YYNGEE. CDR3 protein: CASSVLRAGGLGEQFF. Written as DNA, the CDR3 is TGTGCCAGCAGCGTCCTAAGAGCGGGGGGGCTGGGGGAGCAGTTCTTC.